This paragraph covers one T cell receptor beta chain sequence. Researchers ran the PCR with 60 Vbeta and 13 Jbeta primers. Profiled with immunoSEQ multiplex PCR; TCRdb holds only in-frame clones, not every one. The data show approximately 150,000 clones, with around a tenth seen just once and 1.5% to 2% held by the top ten. The sample originates from a study of cytomegalovirus exposure and HLA in healthy donors. The CDR3 is 13 amino acids. The V end lost 7 bases, the J end lost 2 bases, and 11 bases lay between the germline ends. Germline values: CDR1 SNHLY, CDR2 FYNNEI. Sequenced input: PBMCs. The rearrangement joins TRBV2 to TRBJ2-5, with D possibly being TRBD1 (6 bases). The sequence was obtained from a male donor in good health and CMV-seronegative. The CDR3 protein is CASIVDRQETQYF. CDR3 nucleotides: TGTGCCAGCATTGTGGACAGACAAGAGACCCAGTACTTC. Based on the CDR3 plus reference TRBV2 and TRBJ2-5, the full variable domain is EPEVTQTPSHQVTQMGQEVILRCVPISNHLYFYWYRQILGQKVEFLVSFYNNEISEKSEIFDDQFSVERPDGSNFTLKIRSTKLEDSAMYFCASIVDRQETQYFGPGTRLLVL.